The sequence of this TCR beta chain was determined in a study of T-cell reconstitution after alpha-beta-depleted transplantation in children. This CDR3 spans 14 amino acids. V trimming: 1 base; J trimming: 2 bases; junction bases outside the gene matches: 2. This clonotype was detected many times. No antigen is known for it. Notes on the study in general: About two months after transplant, alpha-beta T cells reportedly came from several hundred expanded graft clones. Several patients had high TCRbeta diversity at day 60; it came from surviving recipient T cells and thymic progenitors. Newly produced T cells mostly provided counts and TCRbeta diversity after one year, as hyperexpanded clones declined.

For TCRbeta, the library was prepared with unique molecular identifiers. TCRdb itself ran the PCR reads through MiXCR, one entry per CDR3 protein. The table shows about 460,000 distinct CDR3 sequences, with over 10% occurring only once. V gene TRBV12-3 or TRBV12-4 combines with J gene TRBJ2-7, with TRBD1 identical over 7 bases. The TCR was taken from a female patient under 10 years old who had a stem cell transplant for aplastic anemia, so the T cells may come from the graft donor. Material: PBMCs, mostly from graft donor cells, obtained 180 days after TCRalphabeta/CD19-depleted stem cell transplant. The CDR3 protein is CASSLGQGPYEQYV. The CDR3 DNA reads TGTGCCAGCAGTTTAGGACAGGGACCCTACGAGCAGTACGTC.